These 9 T cell receptor beta chains were sequenced from one sample in a study of T cells in Graves' hyperthyroidism and ophthalmopathy. What was amplified from RNA transcripts were TCR beta CDR3 regions. First-round RT-PCR targeting the TCR CDR3 was performed with the HTBI primer set. TCRdb redid the calling of the multiplex PCR reads with MiXCR, one entry per CDR3 protein. The data show 300,000 to 450,000 distinct CDR3 sequences, roughly 20% seen once. Sequencing was performed on blood. The receptors come from a woman aged 40 to 49 with Graves' ophthalmopathy.

The J gene is TRBJ2-7, the V gene TRBV19; 8 bases agree with TRBD1. The CDR3 is 14 residues long. V shed 4 bases, J shed 2 bases, and the junction held 4 bases outside the gene matches. Germline CDR1 LNHDA, CDR2 SQIVND (reference sequence). In nucleotides, the CDR3 is TGTGCCAGTAGTAAAGGACAGGGTCCCTACGAGCAGTACTTC. It yields the protein CASSKGQGPYEQYF.

This clonotype was counted many times. The chain uses TRBV27 and TRBJ2-3; possibly TRBD1 for D (7 bases). CDR3 length: 14 amino acids. V lost 3 bases to trimming and J lost 4 bases, with 11 bases between them. Germline V gene sequence: CDR1 MNHEY, CDR2 SMNVEV (reference sequence). This chain's CDR3 is CASSLTGRPDTQYF. CDR3 in DNA: TGTGCCAGCAGTTTGACAGGGAGGCCAGATACGCAGTATTTT.

This clonotype has a count of ten or more. This chain connects TRBV29-1 to TRBJ2-6, with D maybe TRBD2 (7 bases). V was pared by 5 bases and J by 0 bases, with 20 bases between. The CDR3 totals 18 residues. The germline gives CDR1 SQVTM, CDR2 ANQGSEA. CDR3 sequence (DNA): TGCAGCGTTTTGAGCGGGACACCCTCTCCCTCTGGGGCCAACGTCCTGACTTTC. It codes for CSVLSGTPSPSGANVLTF.

This clonotype was seen at least ten times. The chain uses TRBV20-1 and TRBJ2-4; 10 bases align to TRBD1. The length of the CDR3 is 21 residues. The V gene's germline CDR1 is DFQATT and CDR2 SNEGSKA (reference sequence). The junction had 21 bases not matched to a gene; V was cut back by 4 bases and J by 0 bases. CDR3 sequence: CSAILYAGTGDQILAKNIQYF. CDR3 bases: TGCAGTGCTATTCTATACGCCGGGACAGGGGACCAGATACTAGCCAAAAACATTCAGTACTTC.

A word on this clonotype: The limits of the CDR3 on the DNA are not certain, so only TCRdb's listed CDR3 is given. V usage is TRBV6-1 and J usage is TRBJ1-2. The CDR3 is 12 residues long, counting both termini. Germline values: CDR1 MNHNS, CDR2 SASEGT. This chain's CDR3 is CASSENNYGCTF.

At least ten counts were recorded for this clonotype. The chain combines TRBV6-2 or TRBV6-3 with TRBJ1-1, with D tentatively TRBD1 (5 bases). This CDR3 contains 14 residues. Trimming shortened V by 7 bases and J by 4 bases, and 16 bases separated the two germline ends. CDR1 MNHEY and CDR2 SVGEGT come from the germline V gene. The CDR3, as DNA: TGTGCCAGCATCTACGAGGGTGGGGCCACTGAAGCTTTCTTT. Translating it yields CASIYEGGATEAFF.

This clonotype occurred many times. The CDR3 here is CASSPSGTSRETQYF. CDR3 in DNA: TGTGCCAGTAGTCCCTCCGGGACTAGCCGGGAGACCCAGTACTTC. The chain employs TRBV19 and TRBJ2-5, with 9 bases fitting TRBD2. The CDR3 is made up of 15 amino acids. V gave up 5 bases and J gave up 5 bases; unmatched junction bases: 9. The germline V gene has CDR1 LNHDA and CDR2 SQIVND (reference sequence).

This clonotype was counted many times. The rearrangement links TRBV11-2 to TRBJ2-7, with D perhaps matching TRBD2 (5 bases). Trimming shortened V by 3 bases and J by 5 bases, and 20 bases separated the two germline ends. The CDR3 is 16 amino acids. The V gene's germline CDR1 is SGHAT and CDR2 FQNNGV. The CDR3: CASSLRTWGSGNEQYF. Here the CDR3 DNA reads TGTGCCAGCAGCTTGAGGACTTGGGGTTCTGGCAACGAGCAGTACTTC.

This clonotype has ten or more counts. The V and J genes are TRBV6-1 and TRBJ1-5; D possibly corresponds to TRBD1 (6 bases). Germline values: CDR1 MNHNS, CDR2 SASEGT. The V gene lost 6 bases and the J gene lost 5 bases, with 17 bases spanning the gap. The CDR3 runs to 15 residues. The CDR3 protein is CASRGVQGPHQPQHF. CDR3 coding DNA: TGTGCCAGCAGGGGGGTACAGGGTCCCCATCAGCCCCAGCATTTT.